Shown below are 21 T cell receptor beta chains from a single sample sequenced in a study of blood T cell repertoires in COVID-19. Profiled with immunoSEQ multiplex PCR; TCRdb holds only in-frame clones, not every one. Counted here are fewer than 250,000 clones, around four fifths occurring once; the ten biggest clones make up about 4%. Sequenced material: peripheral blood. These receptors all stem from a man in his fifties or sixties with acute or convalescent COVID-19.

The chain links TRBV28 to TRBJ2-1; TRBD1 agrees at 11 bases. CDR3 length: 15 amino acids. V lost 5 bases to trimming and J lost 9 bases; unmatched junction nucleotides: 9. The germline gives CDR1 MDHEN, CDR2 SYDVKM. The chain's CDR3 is CASSHPGQGVIEQFF. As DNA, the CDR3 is TGTGCCAGCAGTCATCCGGGACAGGGGGTCATTGAGCAGTTCTTC.

CDR3 nucleotides: TGTGCCATCAAGGGGAACAGGGGACATTGGGGGCAGTACTTC. Translated: CAIKGNRGHWGQYF. The chain has TRBV10-3 and TRBJ2-7; 7 bases are shared with TRBD1. V was pared by 7 bases and J by 9 bases, with 15 bases of the junction left unmatched. From germline, CDR1 is ENHRY and CDR2 SYGVKD. There are 14 residues in the CDR3.

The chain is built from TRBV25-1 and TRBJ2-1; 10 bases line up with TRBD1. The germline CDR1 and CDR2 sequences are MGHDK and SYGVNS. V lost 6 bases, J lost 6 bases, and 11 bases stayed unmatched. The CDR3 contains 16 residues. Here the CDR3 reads CASRPPRDRGANEQFF. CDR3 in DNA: TGTGCCAGCAGACCGCCGCGGGACAGGGGAGCCAATGAGCAGTTCTTC.

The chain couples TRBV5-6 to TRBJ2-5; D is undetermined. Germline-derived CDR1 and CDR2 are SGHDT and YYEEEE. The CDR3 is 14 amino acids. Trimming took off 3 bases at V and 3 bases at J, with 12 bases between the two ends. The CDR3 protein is CASSSAAGEETQYF. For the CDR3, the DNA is TGTGCCAGCAGCTCCGCCGCAGGCGAAGAGACCCAGTACTTC.

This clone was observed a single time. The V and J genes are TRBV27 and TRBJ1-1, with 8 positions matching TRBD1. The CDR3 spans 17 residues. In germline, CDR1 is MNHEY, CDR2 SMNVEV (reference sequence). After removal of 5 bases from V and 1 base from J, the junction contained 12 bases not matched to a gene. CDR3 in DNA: TGTGCCAGCAGTGGCCGCGCCAGGGGGCAACGGAACACTGAAGCTTTCTTT. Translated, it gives CASSGRARGQRNTEAFF.

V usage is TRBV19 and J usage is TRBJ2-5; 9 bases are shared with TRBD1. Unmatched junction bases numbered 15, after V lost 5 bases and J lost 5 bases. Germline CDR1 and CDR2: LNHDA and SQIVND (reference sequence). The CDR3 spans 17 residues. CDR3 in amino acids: CASSPSLGQGPGETQYF. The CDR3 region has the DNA TGTGCCAGTAGTCCAAGTTTGGGACAGGGACCCGGGGAGACCCAGTACTTC.

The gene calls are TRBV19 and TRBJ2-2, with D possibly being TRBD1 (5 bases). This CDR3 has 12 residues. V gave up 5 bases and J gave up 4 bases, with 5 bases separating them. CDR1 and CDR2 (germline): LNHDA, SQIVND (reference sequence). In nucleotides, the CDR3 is TGTGCCAGTAGTCAGGGCACCGGGGAGCTGTTTTTT. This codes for CASSQGTGELFF.

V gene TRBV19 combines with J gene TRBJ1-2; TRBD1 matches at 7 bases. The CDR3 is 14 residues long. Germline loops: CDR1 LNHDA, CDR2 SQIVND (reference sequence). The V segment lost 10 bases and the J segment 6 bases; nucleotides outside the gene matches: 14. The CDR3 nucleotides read TGTGCCACCAATCAGGGGGTTCGACCGGATGGCTACACCTTC. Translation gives CATNQGVRPDGYTF. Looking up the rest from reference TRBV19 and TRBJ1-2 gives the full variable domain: DGGITQSPKYLFRKEGQNVTLSCEQNLNHDAMYWYRQDPGQGLRLIYYSQIVNDFQKGDIAEGYSVSREKKESFPLTVTSAQKNPTAFYLCATNQGVRPDGYTFGSGTRLTVV.

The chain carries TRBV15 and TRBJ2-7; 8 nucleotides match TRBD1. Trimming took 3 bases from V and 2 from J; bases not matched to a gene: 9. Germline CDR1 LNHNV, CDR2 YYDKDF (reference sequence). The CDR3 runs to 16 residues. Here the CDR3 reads CATSSPRTGITYEQYF. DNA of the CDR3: TGTGCCACCAGCAGCCCCAGGACAGGGATAACCTACGAGCAGTACTTC.

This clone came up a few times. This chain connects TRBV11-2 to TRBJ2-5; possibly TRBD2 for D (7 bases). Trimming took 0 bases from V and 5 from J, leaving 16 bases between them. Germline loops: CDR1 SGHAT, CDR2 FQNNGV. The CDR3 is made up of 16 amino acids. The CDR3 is CASSLDLQGRGETQYF. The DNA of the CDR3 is TGTGCCAGCAGCTTAGATTTGCAGGGGCGGGGGGAGACCCAGTACTTC. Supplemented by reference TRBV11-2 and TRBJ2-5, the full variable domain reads EAGVAQSPRYKIIEKRQSVAFWCNPISGHATLYWYQQILGQGPKLLIQFQNNGVVDDSQLPKDRFSAERLKGVDSTLKIQPAKLEDSAVYLCASSLDLQGRGETQYFGPGTRLLVL.

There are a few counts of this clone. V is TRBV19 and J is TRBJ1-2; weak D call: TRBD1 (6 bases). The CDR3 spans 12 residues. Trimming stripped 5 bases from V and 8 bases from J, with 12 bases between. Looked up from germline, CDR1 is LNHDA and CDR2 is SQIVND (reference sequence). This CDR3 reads CASSDRYEGYTF. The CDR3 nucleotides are TGTGCCAGTAGTGACAGGTACGAGGGCTACACCTTC.

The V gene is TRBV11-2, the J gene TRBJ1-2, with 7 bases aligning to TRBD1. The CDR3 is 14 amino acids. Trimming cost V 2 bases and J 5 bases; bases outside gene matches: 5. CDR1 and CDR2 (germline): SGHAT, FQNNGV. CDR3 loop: CASSLWGDSYGYTF. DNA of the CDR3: TGTGCCAGCAGCTTATGGGGGGACAGTTATGGCTACACCTTC.

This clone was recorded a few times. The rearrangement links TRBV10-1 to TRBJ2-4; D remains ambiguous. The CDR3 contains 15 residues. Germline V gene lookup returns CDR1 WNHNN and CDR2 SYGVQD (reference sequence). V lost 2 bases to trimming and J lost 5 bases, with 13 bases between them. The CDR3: CASSEEVPPENIQYF. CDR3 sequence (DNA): TGCGCCAGCAGTGAGGAGGTCCCCCCGGAAAACATTCAGTACTTC.

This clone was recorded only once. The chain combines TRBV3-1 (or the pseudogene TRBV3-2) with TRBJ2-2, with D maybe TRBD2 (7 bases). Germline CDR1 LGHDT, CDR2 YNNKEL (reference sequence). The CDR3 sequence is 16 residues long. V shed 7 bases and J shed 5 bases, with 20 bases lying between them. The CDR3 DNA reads TGTGCCAGCAACATCGCGGGGGCCGGGGGGACCGGGGAGCTGTTTTTT. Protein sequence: CASNIAGAGGTGELFF.

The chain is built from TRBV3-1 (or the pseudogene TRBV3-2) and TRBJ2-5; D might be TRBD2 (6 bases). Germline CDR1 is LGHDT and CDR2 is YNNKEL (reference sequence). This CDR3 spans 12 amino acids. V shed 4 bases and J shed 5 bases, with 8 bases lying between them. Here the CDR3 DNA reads TGTGCCAGCAGCCTAAGCGGGGAGACCCAGTACTTC. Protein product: CASSLSGETQYF.

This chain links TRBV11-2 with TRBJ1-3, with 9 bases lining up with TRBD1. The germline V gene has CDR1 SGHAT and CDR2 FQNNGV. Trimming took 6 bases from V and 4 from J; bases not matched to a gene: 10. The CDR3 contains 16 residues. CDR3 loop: CASSNSRDRAGNTIYF. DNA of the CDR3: TGTGCCAGCAGTAATTCTAGGGACAGGGCCGGAAACACCATATATTTT.

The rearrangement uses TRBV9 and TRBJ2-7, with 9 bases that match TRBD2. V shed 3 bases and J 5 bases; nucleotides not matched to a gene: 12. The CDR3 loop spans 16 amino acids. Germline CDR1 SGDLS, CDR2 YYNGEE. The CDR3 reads CASSAGLARGSDEQYF. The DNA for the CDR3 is TGTGCCAGCAGCGCCGGACTAGCGCGAGGTAGTGACGAGCAGTACTTC.

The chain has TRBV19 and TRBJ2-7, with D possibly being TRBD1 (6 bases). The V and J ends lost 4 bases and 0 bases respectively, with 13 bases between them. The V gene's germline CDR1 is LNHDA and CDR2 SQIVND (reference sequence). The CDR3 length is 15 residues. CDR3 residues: CASSKQGLRSYEQYF. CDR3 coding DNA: TGTGCCAGTAGTAAACAGGGTCTTCGCTCCTACGAGCAGTACTTC.

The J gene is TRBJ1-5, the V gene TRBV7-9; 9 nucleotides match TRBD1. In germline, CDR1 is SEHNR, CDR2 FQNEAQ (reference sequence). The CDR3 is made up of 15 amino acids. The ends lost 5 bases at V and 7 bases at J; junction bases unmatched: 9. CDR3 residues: CASSQWTGAPQPQHF. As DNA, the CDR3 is TGTGCCAGCAGCCAATGGACAGGGGCCCCGCAGCCCCAGCATTTT.

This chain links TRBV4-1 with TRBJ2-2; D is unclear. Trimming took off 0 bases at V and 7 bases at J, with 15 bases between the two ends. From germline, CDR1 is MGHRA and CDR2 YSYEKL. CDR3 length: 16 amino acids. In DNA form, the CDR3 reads TGCGCCAGCAGCCAAGATGAGAGTAGCTTGGGCGGGGAGCTGTTTTTT. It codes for CASSQDESSLGGELFF.

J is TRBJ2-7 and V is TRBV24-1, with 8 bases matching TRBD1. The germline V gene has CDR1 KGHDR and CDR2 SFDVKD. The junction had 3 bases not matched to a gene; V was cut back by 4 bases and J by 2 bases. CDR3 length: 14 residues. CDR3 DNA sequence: TGTGCCACCAGTGAAGGGACAGGACCCTACGAGCAGTACTTC. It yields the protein CATSEGTGPYEQYF.